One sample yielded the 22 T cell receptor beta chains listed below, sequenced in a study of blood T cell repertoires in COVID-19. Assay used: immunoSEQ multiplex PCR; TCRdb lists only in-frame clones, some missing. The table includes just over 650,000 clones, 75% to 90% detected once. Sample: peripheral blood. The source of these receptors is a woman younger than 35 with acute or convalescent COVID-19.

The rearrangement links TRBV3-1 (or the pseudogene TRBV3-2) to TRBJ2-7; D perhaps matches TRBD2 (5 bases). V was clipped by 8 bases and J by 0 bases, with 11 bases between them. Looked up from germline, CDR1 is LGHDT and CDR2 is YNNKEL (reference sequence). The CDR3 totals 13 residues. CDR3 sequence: CASSATSSYEQYF. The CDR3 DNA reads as TGTGCCAGCTCCGCTACTAGCTCCTACGAGCAGTACTTC.

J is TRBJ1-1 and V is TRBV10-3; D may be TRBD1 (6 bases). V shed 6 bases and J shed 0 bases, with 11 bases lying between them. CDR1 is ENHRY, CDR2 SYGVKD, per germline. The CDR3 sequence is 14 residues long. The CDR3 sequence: CAIREQGMNTEAFF. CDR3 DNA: TGTGCCATCAGGGAACAGGGAATGAACACTGAAGCTTTCTTT.

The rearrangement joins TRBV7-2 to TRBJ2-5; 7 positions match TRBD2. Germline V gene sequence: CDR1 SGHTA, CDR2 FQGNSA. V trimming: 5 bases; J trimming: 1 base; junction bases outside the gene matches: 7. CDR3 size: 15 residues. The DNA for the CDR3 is TGTGCCAGCAGCCTATTAGCGGGCCCCCAAGAGACCCAGTACTTC. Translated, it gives CASSLLAGPQETQYF.

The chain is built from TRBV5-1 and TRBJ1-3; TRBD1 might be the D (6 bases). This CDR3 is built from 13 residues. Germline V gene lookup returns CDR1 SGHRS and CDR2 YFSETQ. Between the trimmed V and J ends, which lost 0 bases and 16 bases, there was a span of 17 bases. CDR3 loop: CASSLDPGQLPYF. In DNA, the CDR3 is TGCGCCAGCAGCTTGGATCCAGGACAGTTACCTTATTTT.

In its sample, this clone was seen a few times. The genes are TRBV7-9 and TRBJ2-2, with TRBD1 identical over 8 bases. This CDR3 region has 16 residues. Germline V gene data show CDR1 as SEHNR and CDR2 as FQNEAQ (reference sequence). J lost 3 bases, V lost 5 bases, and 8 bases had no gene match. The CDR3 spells CASSTLTGGYTGELFF. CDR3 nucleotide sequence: TGTGCCAGCAGCACCCTTACAGGGGGATACACCGGGGAGCTGTTTTTT.

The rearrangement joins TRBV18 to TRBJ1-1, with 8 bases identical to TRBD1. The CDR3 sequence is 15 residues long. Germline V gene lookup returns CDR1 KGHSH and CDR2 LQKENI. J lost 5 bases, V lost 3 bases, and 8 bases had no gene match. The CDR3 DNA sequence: TGTGCCAGCTCACCCGATGGACAGGGTCGTACTGAAGCTTTCTTT. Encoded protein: CASSPDGQGRTEAFF.

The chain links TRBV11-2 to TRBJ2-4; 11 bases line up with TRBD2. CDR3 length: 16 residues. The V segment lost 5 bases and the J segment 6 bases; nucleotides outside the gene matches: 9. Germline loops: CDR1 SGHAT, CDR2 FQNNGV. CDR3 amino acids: CASSPSPTSGANIQYF. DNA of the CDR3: TGTGCCAGCAGCCCCTCCCCGACTAGCGGGGCAAACATTCAGTACTTC.

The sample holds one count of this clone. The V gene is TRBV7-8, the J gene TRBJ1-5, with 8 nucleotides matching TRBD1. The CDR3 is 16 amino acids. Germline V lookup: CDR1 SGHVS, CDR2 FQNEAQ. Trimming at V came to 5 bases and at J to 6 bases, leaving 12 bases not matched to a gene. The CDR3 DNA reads TGTGCCAGCAGCCCAAACCGACAGGGGTTGGGTCAGCCCCAGCATTTT. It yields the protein CASSPNRQGLGQPQHF.

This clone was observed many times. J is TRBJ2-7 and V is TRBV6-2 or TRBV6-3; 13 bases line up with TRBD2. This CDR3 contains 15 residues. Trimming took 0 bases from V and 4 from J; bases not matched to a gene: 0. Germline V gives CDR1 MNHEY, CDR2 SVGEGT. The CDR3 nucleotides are TGTGCCAGCAGTTACTCGACTAGCGGGGGGTACGAGCAGTACTTC. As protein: CASSYSTSGGYEQYF.

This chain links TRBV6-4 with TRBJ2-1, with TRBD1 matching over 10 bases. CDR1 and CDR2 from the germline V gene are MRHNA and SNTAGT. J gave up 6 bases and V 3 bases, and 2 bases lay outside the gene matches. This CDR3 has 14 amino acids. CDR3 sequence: CASSERTGGNEQFF. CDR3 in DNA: TGTGCCAGCAGTGAGAGGACAGGGGGCAATGAGCAGTTCTTC.

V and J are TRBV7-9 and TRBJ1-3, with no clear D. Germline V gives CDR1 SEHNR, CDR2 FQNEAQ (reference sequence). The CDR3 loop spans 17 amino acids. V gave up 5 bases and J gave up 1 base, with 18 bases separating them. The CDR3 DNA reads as TGTGCCAGCAGCCCCCGATTCACCGGGGTATCTGGAAACACCATATATTTT. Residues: CASSPRFTGVSGNTIYF.

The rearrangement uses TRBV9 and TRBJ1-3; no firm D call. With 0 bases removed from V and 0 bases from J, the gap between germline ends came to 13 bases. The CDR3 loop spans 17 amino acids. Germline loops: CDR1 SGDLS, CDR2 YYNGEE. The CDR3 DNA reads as TGTGCCAGCAGCGTAGGCGGTGCCATGAACTCTGGAAACACCATATATTTT. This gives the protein CASSVGGAMNSGNTIYF.

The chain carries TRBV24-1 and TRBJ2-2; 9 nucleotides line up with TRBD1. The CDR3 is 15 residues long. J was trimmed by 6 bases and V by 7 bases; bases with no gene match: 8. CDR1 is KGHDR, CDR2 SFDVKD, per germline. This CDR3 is CATRADRGGSGELFF. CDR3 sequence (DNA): TGTGCCACCAGGGCGGACAGGGGCGGTTCCGGGGAGCTGTTTTTT.

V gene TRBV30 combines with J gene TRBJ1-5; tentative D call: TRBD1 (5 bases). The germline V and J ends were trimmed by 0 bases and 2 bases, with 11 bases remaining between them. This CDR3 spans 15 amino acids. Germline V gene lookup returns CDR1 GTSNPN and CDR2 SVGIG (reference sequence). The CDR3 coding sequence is TGTGCCTGGAGTGTGGGTGGAGGGGGCAATCAGCCCCAGCATTTT. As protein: CAWSVGGGGNQPQHF. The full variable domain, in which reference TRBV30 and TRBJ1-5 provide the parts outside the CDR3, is SQTIHQWPATLVQPVGSPLSLECTVEGTSNPNLYWYRQAAGRGLQLLFYSVGIGQISSEVPQNLSASRPQDRQFILSSKKLLLSDSGFYLCAWSVGGGGNQPQHFGDGTRLSIL.

The chain's CDR3 is CSAAGRGSSGANVLTF. In nucleotides, the CDR3 is TGCAGCGCTGCTGGGAGGGGCTCCTCTGGGGCCAACGTCCTGACTTTC. This chain uses TRBV29-1 with TRBJ2-6, with 7 bases lining up with TRBD2. CDR1 is SQVTM, CDR2 ANQGSEA, per germline. After removal of 7 bases from V and 0 bases from J, the junction contained 9 bases not matched to a gene. This CDR3 is 16 amino acids long.

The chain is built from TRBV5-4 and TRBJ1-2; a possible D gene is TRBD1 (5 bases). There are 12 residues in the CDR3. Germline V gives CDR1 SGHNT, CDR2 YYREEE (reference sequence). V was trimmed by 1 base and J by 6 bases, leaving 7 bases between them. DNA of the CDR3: TGTGCCAGCAGCTTGTGGGGCGATGGCTACACCTTC. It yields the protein CASSLWGDGYTF. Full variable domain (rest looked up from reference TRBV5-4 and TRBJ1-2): ETGVTQSPTHLIKTRGQQVTLRCSSQSGHNTVSWYQQALGQGPQFIFQYYREEENGRGNFPPRFSGLQFPNYSSELNVNALELDDSALYLCASSLWGDGYTFGSGTRLTVV.

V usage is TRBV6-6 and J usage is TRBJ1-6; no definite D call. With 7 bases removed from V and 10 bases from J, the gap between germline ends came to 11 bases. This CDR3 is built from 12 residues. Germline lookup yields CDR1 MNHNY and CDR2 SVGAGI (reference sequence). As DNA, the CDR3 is TGTGCCAGCAAGAGGGTGGGCTCACCCCTCCACTTT. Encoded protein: CASKRVGSPLHF.

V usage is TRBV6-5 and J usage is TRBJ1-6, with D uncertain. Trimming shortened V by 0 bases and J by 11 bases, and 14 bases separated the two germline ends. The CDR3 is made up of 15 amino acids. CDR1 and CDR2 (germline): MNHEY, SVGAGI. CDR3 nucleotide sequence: TGTGCCAGCAGTTACTCGAGGGATCTCTTTGCACCCCTCCACTTT. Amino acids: CASSYSRDLFAPLHF.

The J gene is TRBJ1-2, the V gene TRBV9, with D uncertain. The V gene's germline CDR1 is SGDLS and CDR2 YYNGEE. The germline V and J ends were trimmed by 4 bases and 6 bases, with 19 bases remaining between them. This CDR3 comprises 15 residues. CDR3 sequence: CASSSLASGRNGYTF. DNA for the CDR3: TGTGCCAGCAGCTCCCTGGCTTCGGGGAGGAATGGCTACACCTTC.

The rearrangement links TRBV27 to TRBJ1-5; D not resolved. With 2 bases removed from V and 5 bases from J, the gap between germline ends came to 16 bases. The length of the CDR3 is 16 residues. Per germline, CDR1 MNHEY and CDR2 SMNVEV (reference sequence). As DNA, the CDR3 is TGTGCCAGCAGTTTAATTAGCCGCGGAGCGGATCAGCCCCAGCATTTT. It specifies CASSLISRGADQPQHF.

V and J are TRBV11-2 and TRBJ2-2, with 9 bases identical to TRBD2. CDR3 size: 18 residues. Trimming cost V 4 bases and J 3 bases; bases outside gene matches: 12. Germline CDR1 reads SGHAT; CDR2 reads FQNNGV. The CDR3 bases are TGTGCCAGCAGCTCCTTGTCAACTAGCGGGTTTCACACCGGGGAGCTGTTTTTT. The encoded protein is CASSSLSTSGFHTGELFF.

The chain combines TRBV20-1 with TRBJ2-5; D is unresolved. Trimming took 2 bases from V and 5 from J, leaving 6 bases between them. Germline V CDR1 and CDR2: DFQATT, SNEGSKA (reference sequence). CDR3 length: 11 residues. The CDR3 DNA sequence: TGCAGTGCTAGACCGGTTGAGACCCAGTACTTC. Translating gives CSARPVETQYF.